These 2 T cell receptor beta chains share one sample of origin, sequenced in a study of control samples from healthy donors and cancer patients. TCRdb keeps only in-frame clones here, not all; method: immunoSEQ multiplex PCR. The sample contains around 130,000 clones, around nine tenths of which appear only once. Sequencing used blood. The source of these receptors is a man aged 50-59 years in good health.

The rearrangement joins TRBV14 to TRBJ2-1; a weak D match, TRBD2 (5 bases). Germline CDR1 is SGHDN and CDR2 is FVKESK. The CDR3 runs to 14 residues. The V and J ends lost 6 bases and 4 bases respectively, with 13 bases between them. DNA for the CDR3: TGTGCCAGCAGTCGTAGGACTGGTTACAATGAGCAGTTCTTC. Its protein product is CASSRRTGYNEQFF. The full variable domain, completed using reference TRBV14 and TRBJ2-1, is EAGVTQFPSHSVIEKGQTVTLRCDPISGHDNLYWYRRVMGKEIKFLLHFVKESKQDESGMPNNRFLAERTGGTYSTLKVQPAELEDSGVYFCASSRRTGYNEQFFGPGTRLTVL.

The sample holds many counts of this clone. V gene TRBV15 combines with J gene TRBJ1-1; 7 bases are shared with TRBD1. The V and J ends lost 0 bases and 4 bases, in that order; junction bases with no gene match: 14. This CDR3 region has 18 residues. In germline, CDR1 is LNHNV, CDR2 YYDKDF (reference sequence). CDR3 protein: CATSRDLGPRGHGTEAFF. For the CDR3, the DNA is TGTGCCACCAGCAGAGATCTAGGGCCGAGGGGGCACGGCACTGAAGCTTTCTTT.